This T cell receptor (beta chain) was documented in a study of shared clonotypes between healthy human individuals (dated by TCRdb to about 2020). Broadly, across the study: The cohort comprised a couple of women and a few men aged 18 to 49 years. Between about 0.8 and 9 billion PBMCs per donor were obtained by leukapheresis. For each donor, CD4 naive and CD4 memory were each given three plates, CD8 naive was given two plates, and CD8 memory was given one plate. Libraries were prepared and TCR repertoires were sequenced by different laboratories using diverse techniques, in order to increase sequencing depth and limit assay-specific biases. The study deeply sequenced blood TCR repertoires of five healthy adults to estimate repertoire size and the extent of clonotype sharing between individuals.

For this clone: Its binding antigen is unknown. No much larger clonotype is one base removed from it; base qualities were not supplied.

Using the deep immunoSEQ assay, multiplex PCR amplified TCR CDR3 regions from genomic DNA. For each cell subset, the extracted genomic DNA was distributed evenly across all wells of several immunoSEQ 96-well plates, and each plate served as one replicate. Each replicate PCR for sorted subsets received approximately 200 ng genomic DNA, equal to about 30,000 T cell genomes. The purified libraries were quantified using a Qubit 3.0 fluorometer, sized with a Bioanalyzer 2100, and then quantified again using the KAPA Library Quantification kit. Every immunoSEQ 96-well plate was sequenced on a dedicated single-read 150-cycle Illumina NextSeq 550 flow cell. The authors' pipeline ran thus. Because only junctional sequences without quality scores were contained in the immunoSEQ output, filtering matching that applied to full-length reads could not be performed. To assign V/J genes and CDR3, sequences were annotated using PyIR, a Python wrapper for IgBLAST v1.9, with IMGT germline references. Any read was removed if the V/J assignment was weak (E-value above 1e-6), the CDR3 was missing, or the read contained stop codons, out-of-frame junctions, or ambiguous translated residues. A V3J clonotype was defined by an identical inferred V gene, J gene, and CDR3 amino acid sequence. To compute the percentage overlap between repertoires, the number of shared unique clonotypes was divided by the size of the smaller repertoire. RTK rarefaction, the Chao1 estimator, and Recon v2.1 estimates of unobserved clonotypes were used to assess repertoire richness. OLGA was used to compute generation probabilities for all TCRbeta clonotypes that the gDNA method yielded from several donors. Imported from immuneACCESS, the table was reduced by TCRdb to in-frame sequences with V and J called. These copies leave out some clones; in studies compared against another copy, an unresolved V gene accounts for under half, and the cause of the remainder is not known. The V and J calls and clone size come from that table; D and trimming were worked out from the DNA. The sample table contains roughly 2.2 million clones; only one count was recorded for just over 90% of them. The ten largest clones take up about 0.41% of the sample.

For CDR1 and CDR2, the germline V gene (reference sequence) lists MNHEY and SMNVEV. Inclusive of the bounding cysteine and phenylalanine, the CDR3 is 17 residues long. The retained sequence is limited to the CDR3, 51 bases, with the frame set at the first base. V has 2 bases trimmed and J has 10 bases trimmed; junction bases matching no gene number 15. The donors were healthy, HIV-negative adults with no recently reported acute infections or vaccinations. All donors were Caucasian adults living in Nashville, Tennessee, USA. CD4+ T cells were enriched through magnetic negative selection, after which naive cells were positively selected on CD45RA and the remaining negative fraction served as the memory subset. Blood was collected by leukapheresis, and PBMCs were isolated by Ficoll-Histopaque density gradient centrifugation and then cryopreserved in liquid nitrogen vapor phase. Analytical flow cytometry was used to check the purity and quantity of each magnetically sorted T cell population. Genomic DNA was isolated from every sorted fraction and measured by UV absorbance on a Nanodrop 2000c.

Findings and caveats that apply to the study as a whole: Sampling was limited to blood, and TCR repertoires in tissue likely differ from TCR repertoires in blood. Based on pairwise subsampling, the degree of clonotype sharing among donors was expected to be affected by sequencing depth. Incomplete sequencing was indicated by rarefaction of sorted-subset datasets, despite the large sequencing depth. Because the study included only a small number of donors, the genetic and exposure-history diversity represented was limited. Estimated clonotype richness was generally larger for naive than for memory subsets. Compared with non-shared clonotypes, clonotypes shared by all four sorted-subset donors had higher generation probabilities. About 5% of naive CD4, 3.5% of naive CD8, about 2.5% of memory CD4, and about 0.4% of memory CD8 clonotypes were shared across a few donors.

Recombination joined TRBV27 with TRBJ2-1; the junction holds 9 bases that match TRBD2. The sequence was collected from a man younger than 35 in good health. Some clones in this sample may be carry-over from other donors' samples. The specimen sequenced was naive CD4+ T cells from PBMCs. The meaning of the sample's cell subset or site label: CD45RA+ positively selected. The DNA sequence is TGTGCCAGCAGTTTAAGGATCTGGACTAGCGTCCGGGCAGAGCAGTTCTTC. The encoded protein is CASSLRIWTSVRAEQFF.